A single sample gave rise to the 4 T cell receptor beta chains below, sequenced in a study of CD8 T cells in ankylosing spondylitis. TCRdb redid the calling of the 5' RACE reads with MiXCR, one entry per CDR3 protein. The repertoire holds 200,000 or so distinct CDR3 sequences, with 15% to 20% as singletons. The sample was blood, either unsorted or a sorted T cell fraction (not recorded which). These receptors all come from a male donor between 5 and 29 years old with ankylosing spondylitis or in good health (not recorded which).

This clonotype appeared a few times. The rearrangement joins TRBV20-1 to TRBJ2-1; TRBD2 matches at 7 bases. Germline V gene lookup returns CDR1 DFQATT and CDR2 SNEGSKA (reference sequence). Losses at the gene ends were 4 bases for V and 8 bases for J; bases not matched to a gene: 20. The CDR3 consists of 17 residues. CDR3 in amino acids: CSATNWEASGPADEQFF. Written as DNA, the CDR3 is TGCAGTGCTACCAACTGGGAGGCTAGCGGACCCGCAGATGAGCAGTTCTTC.

This clonotype showed up many times. The rearrangement joins TRBV7-9 to TRBJ2-2, with 14 bases identical to TRBD2. V was pared by 5 bases and J by 4 bases, with 3 bases of the junction left unmatched. The CDR3 covers 16 residues. Germline CDR1 is SEHNR and CDR2 is FQNEAQ (reference sequence). In DNA form, the CDR3 reads TGTGCCAGCAGCCTAGGGACTAGCGGGAGCACCGGGGAGCTGTTTTTT. It specifies CASSLGTSGSTGELFF.

This clonotype appeared many times. The gene calls are TRBV2 and TRBJ2-6; a possible D gene is TRBD2 (5 bases). There are 15 residues in the CDR3. The germline CDR1 and CDR2 sequences are SNHLY and FYNNEI. Deletions cut 5 bases from V and 0 bases from J, with 8 bases between. The chain's CDR3 is CASSKRDSGANVLTF. The CDR3 nucleotides are TGTGCCAGCAGTAAACGGGACTCTGGGGCCAACGTCCTGACTTTC.

The V gene is TRBV6-1, the J gene TRBJ1-1; the match to TRBD1 covers 7 bases. CDR1 and CDR2 from the germline V gene are MNHNS and SASEGT. After removal of 6 bases from V and 0 bases from J, the junction contained 4 bases not matched to a gene. The CDR3 sequence is 14 residues long. CDR3 loop: CASRKDRLNTEAFF. CDR3 nucleotide sequence: TGTGCCAGCAGAAAGGACAGGTTGAACACTGAAGCTTTCTTT.